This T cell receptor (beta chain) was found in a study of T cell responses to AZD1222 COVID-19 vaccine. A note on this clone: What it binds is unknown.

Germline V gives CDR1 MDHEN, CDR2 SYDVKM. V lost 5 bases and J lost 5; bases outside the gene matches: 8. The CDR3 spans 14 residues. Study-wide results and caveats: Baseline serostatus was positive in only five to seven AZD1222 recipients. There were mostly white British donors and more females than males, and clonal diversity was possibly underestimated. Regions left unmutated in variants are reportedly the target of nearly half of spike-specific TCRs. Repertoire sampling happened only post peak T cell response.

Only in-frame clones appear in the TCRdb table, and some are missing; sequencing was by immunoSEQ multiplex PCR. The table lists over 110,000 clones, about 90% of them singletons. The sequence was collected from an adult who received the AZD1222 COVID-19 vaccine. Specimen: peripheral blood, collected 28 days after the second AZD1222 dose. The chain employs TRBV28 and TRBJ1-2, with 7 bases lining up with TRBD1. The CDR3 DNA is TGTGCCAGCAGTGCCGGGACAGCAGAGTATGGCTACACCTTC. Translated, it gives CASSAGTAEYGYTF.